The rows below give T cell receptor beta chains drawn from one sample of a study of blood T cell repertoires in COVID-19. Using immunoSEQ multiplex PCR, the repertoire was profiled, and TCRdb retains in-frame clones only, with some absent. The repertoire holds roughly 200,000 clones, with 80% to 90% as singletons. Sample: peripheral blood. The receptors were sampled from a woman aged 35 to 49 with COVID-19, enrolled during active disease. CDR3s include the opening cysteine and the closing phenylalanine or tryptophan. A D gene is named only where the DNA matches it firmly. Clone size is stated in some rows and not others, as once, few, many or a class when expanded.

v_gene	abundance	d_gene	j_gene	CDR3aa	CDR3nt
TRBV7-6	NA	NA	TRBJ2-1	CASSSYPSTNEQFF	TGTGCCAGCAGCTCCTACCCTTCAACCAATGAGCAGTTCTTC
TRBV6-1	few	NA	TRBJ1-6	CASSESTDRSPLHF	TGTGCCAGCAGTGAATCGACAGACCGTTCACCCCTCCACTTT
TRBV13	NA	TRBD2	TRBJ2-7	CASSLTSGHYEQYF	TGTGCCAGCAGCCTAACTAGCGGACACTACGAGCAGTACTTC
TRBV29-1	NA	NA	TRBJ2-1	CSVEHSAGYYNEQFF	TGCAGCGTTGAACATAGCGCGGGGTACTACAATGAGCAGTTCTTC
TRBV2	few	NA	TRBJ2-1	CASSESPSAGNEQFF	TGTGCCAGCAGTGAGAGTCCTAGCGCTGGCAATGAGCAGTTCTTC
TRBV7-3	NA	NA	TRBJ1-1	CASSSTGSTEAFF	TGTGCCAGCAGCTCTACAGGTAGCACTGAAGCTTTCTTT
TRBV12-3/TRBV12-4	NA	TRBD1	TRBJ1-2	CASSGGTVDGYTF	TGTGCCAGCTCAGGTGGGACAGTCGATGGCTACACCTTC
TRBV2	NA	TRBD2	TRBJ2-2	CASRAGTSGATGELFF	TGTGCCAGCAGGGCCGGGACTAGCGGGGCCACCGGGGAGCTGTTTTTT
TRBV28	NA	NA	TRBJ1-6	CASSSLRGLHF	TGTGCCAGCAGTTCCCTCAGGGGCCTCCACTTT
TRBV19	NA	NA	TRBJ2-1	CASSIRGSEQFF	TGTGCCAGTAGTATTCGGGGGAGTGAGCAGTTCTTC
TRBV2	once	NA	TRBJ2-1	CASISSGHNEQFF	TGTGCCAGCATTTCAAGCGGCCACAATGAGCAGTTCTTC
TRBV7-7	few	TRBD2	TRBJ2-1	CASSLGTSGTGNEQFF	TGTGCTAGCAGCTTAGGAACTAGCGGGACCGGCAATGAGCAGTTCTTC
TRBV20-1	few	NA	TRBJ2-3	CSASIPRGGTTDTQYF	TGCAGTGCTAGTATCCCTCGCGGGGGCACCACAGATACGCAGTATTTT
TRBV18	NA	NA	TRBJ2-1	CASSPLPGIDNEQFF	TGTGCCAGCTCACCCCTCCCGGGTATTGACAATGAGCAGTTCTTC
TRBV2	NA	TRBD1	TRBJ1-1	CASSPTGTGNTEAFF	TGTGCCAGCAGTCCAACAGGGACAGGGAACACTGAAGCTTTCTTT
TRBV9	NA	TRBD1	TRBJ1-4	CASSALGQRDEKLFF	TGTGCCAGCAGCGCTCTGGGACAGAGGGATGAAAAACTGTTTTTT
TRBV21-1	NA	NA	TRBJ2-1	CASSKVEASYNEQFF	TGTGCCAGCAGCAAAGTGGAGGCCTCCTACAATGAGCAGTTCTTC
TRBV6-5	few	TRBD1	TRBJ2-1	CASSNRQGLFF	TGTGCCAGCAGTAACCGACAGGGTCTGTTCTTC
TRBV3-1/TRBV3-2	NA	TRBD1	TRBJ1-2	CASSQEWTGAGYTF	TGTGCCAGCAGCCAAGAATGGACAGGGGCCGGCTACACCTTC
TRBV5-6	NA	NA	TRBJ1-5	CASSSRLGHRDQPQHF	TGTGCCAGCAGCTCTCGTTTGGGGCATCGGGATCAGCCCCAGCATTTT
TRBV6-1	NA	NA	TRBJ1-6	CASSESSSYNSPLHF	TGTGCCAGCAGTGAGTCGAGCTCCTATAATTCACCCCTCCACTTT
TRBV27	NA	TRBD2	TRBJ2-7	CASSLSGLAADSYEQYF	TGTGCCAGCAGTTTATCGGGACTAGCAGCAGACTCCTACGAGCAGTACTTC
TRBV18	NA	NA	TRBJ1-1	CASSPPGQMNTEAFF	TGTGCCAGCTCACCACCCGGACAGATGAACACTGAAGCTTTCTTT
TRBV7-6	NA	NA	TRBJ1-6	CASSLVVGGNSPLHF	TGTGCCAGCAGCTTAGTGGTTGGGGGGAATTCACCCCTCCACTTT